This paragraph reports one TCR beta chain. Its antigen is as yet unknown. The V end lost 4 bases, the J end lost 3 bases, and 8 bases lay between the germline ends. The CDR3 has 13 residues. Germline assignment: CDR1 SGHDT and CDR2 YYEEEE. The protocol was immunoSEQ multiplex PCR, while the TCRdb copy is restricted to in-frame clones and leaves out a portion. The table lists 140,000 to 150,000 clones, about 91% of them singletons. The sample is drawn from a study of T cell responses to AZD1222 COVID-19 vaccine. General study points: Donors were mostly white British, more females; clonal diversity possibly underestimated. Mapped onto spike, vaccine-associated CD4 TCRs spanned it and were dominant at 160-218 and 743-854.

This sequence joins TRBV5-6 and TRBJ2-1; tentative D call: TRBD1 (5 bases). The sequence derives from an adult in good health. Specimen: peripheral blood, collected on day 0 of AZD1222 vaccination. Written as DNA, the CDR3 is TGTGCCAGCAGCCCGACAGACTACAATGAGCAGTTCTTC. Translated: CASSPTDYNEQFF.